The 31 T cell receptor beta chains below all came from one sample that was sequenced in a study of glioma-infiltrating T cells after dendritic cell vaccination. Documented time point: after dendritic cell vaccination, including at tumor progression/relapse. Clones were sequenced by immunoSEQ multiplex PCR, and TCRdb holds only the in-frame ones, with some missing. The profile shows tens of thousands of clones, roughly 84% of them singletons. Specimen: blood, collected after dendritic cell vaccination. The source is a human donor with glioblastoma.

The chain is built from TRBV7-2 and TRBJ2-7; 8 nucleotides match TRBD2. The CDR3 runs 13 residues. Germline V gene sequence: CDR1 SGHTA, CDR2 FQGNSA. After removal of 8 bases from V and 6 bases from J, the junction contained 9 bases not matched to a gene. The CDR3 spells CASLPLAGGEQYF. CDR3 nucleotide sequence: TGTGCCAGCCTACCCCTCGCGGGGGGCGAGCAGTACTTC.

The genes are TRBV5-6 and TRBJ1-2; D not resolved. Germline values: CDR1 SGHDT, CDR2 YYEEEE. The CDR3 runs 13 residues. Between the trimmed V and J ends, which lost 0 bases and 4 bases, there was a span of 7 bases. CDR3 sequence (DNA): TGTGCCAGCAGCTTGGTGACTCTCTATGGCTACACCTTC. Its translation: CASSLVTLYGYTF.

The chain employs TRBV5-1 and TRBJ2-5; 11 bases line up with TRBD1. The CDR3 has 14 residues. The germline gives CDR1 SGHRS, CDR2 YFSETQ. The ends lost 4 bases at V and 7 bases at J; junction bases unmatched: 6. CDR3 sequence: CASSPGQGAGTQYF. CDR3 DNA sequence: TGCGCCAGCAGCCCAGGACAGGGGGCTGGGACCCAGTACTTC.

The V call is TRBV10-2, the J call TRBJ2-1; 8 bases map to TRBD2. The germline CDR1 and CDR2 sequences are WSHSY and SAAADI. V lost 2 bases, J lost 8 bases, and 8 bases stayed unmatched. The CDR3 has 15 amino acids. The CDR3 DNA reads TGCGCCAGCAGTGAGAGACCGACTAGCGCGGATGAGCAGTTCTTC. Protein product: CASSERPTSADEQFF.

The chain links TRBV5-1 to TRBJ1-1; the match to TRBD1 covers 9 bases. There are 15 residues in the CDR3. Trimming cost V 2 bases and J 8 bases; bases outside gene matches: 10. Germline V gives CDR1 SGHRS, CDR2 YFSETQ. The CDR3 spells CASSFTQGANSEAFF. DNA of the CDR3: TGCGCCAGCAGCTTTACACAGGGGGCGAACTCGGAAGCTTTCTTT.

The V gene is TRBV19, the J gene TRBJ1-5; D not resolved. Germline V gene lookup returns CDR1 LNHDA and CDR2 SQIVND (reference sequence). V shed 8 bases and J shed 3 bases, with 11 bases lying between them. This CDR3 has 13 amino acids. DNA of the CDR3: TGTGCCAGTCAGACAATGACCAATCAGCCCCAGCATTTT. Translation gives CASQTMTNQPQHF. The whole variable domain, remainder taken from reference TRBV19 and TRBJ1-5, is DGGITQSPKYLFRKEGQNVTLSCEQNLNHDAMYWYRQDPGQGLRLIYYSQIVNDFQKGDIAEGYSVSREKKESFPLTVTSAQKNPTAFYLCASQTMTNQPQHFGDGTRLSIL.

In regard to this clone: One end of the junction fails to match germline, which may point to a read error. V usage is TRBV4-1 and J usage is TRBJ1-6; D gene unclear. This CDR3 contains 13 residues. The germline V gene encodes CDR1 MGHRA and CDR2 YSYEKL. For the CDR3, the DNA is TGCGCCAGCATGGGCTCCTATAATCCACCCCTCCACTTT. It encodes CASMGSYNPPLHF.

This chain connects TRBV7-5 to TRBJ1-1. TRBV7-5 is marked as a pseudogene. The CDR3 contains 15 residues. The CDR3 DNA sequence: TGTGTCAGAAGCTTAGGGGGGGTAACGAACACTGAAGCTTTCTTT. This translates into CVRSLGGVTNTEAFF.

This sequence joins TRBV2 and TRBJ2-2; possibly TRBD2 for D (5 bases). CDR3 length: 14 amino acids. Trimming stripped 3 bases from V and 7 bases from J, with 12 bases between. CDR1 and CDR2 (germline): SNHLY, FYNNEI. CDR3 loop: CASSDERGVGELFF. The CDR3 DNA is TGTGCCAGCAGTGATGAACGGGGAGTCGGGGAGCTGTTTTTT.

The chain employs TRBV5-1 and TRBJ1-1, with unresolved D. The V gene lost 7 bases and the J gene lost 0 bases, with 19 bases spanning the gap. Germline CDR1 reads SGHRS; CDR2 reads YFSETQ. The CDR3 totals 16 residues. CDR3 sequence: CASRLGSEGLNTEAFF. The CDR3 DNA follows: TGCGCCAGCCGTCTGGGCAGTGAGGGATTGAACACTGAAGCTTTCTTT.

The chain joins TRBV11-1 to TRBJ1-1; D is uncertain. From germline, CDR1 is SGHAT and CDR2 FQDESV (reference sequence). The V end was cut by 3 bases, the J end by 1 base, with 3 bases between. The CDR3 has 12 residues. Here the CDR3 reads CASSFGNTEAFF. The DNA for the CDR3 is TGTGCCAGCAGCTTCGGGAACACTGAAGCTTTCTTT.

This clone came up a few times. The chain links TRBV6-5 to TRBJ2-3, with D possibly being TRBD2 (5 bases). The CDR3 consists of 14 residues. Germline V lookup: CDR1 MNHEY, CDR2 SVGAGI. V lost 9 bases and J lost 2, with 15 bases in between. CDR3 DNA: TGTGCCAGTTACAGCGGATCAGACACAGATACGCAGTATTTT. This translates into CASYSGSDTDTQYF.

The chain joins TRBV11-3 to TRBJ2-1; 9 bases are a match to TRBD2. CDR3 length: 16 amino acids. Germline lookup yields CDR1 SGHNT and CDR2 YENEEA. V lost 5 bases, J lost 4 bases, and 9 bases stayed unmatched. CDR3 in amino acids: CASSQEGAGGYNEQFF. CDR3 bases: TGTGCCAGCAGCCAGGAGGGGGCGGGGGGGTACAATGAGCAGTTCTTC.

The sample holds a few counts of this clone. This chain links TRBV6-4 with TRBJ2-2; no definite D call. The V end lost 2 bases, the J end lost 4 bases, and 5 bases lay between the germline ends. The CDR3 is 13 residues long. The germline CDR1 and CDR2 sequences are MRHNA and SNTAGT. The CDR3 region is CASSDTATGELFF. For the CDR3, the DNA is TGTGCCAGCAGTGACACAGCCACCGGGGAGCTGTTTTTT.

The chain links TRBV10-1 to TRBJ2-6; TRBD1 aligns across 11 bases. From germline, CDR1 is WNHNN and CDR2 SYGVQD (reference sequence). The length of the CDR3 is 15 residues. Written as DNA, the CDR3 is TGCGCAGTCGGGACAGGGGGGTCTGGGGCCAACGTCCTGACTTTC. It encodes CAVGTGGSGANVLTF.

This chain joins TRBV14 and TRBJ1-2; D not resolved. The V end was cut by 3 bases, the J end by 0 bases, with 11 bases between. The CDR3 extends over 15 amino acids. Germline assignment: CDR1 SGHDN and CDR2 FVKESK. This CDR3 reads CASSQRAGANYGYTF. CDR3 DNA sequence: TGTGCCAGCAGCCAGAGGGCAGGAGCTAACTATGGCTACACCTTC. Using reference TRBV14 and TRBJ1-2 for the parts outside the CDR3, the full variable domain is EAGVTQFPSHSVIEKGQTVTLRCDPISGHDNLYWYRRVMGKEIKFLLHFVKESKQDESGMPNNRFLAERTGGTYSTLKVQPAELEDSGVYFCASSQRAGANYGYTFGSGTRLTVV.

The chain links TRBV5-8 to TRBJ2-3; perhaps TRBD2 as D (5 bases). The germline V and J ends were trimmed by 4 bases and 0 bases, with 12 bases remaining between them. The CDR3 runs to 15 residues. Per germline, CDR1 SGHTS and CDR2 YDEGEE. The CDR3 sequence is CASSQSRTSTDTQYF. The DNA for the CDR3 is TGTGCCAGCAGCCAGTCTAGGACTAGCACAGATACGCAGTATTTT.

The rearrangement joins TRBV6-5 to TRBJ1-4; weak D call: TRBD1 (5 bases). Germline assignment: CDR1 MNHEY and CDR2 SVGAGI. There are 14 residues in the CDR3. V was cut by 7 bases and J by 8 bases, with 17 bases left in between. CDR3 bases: TGTGCCAGCAACGATGGAGGGGCAGGGGAAAAACTGTTTTTT. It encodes CASNDGGAGEKLFF.

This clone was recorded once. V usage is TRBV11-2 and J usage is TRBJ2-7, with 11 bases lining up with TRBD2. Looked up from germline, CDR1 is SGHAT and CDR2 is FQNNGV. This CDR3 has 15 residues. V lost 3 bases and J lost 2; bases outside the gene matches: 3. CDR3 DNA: TGTGCCAGCAGCTTCGGACTAGCGGGTACCTACGAGCAGTACTTC. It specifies CASSFGLAGTYEQYF.

The CDR3 region is CASSLTLAINEQYF. The CDR3 DNA reads as TGTGCCAGCAGCCTTACCCTAGCGATCAACGAGCAGTACTTC. This chain connects TRBV4-2 to TRBJ2-7; possible D gene TRBD2, 6 bases. V lost 4 bases, J lost 5 bases, and 15 bases lay in between. CDR3 size: 14 residues. Germline CDR1 is LGHNA and CDR2 is YNFKEQ.

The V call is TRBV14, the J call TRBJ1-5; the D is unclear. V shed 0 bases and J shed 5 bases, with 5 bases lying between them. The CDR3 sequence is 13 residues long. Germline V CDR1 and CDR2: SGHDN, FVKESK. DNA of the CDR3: TGTGCCAGCAGCCAAGACTATTATCAGCCCCAGCATTTT. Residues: CASSQDYYQPQHF. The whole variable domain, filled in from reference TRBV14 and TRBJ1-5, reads EAGVTQFPSHSVIEKGQTVTLRCDPISGHDNLYWYRRVMGKEIKFLLHFVKESKQDESGMPNNRFLAERTGGTYSTLKVQPAELEDSGVYFCASSQDYYQPQHFGDGTRLSIL.

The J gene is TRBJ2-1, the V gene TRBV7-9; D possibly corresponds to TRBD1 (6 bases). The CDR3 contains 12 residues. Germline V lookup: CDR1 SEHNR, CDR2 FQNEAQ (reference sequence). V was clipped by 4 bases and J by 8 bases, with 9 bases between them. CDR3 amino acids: CASSSQGYEQFF. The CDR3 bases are TGTGCCAGCAGCTCACAGGGCTATGAGCAGTTCTTC.

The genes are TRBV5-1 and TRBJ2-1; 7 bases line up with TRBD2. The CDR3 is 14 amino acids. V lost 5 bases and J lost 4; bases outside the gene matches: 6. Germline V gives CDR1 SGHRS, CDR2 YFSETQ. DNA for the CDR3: TGCGCCAGCAGGGCGACTAGCCCGTACAATGAGCAGTTCTTC. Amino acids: CASRATSPYNEQFF.

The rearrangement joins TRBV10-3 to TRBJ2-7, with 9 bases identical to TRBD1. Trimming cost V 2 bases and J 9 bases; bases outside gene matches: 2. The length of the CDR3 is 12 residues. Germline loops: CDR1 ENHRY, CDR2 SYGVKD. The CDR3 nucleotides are TGTGCCATCAGTGAGCGACAGGGGGTGCAGTACTTC. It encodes CAISERQGVQYF.

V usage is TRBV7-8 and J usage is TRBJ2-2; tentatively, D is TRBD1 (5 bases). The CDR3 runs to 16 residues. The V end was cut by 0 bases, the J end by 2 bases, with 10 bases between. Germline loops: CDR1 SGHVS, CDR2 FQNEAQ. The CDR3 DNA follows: TGTGCCAGCAGCTTAGCGCGCGACAGAAACACCGGGGAGCTGTTTTTT. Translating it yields CASSLARDRNTGELFF.

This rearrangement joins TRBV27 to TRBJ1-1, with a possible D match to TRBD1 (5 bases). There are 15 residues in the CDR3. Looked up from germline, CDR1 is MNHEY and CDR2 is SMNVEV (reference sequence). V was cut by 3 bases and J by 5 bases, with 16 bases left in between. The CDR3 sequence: CASSFRSLGGTEAFF. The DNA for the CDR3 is TGTGCCAGCAGTTTTCGGTCATTGGGGGGAACTGAAGCTTTCTTT.

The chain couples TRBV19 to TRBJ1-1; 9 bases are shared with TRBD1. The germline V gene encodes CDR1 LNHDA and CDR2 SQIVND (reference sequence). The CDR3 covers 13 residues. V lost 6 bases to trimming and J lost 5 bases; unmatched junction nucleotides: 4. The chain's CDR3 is CASRRTGVTEAFF. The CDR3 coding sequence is TGTGCCAGTAGGAGGACAGGGGTGACTGAAGCTTTCTTT.

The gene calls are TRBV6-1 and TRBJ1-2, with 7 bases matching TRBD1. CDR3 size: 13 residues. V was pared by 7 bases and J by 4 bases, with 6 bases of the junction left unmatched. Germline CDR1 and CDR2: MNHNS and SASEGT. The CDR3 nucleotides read TGTGCCAGCACCCCAAGGACAGGCTATGGCTACACCTTC. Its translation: CASTPRTGYGYTF.

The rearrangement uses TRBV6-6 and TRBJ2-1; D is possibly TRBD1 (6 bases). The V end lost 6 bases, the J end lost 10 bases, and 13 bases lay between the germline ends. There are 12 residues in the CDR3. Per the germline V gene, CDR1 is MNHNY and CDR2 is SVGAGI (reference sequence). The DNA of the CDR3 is TGTGCCAGCAGCTCCACAGGGTTCGAGCAGTTCTTC. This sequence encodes CASSSTGFEQFF.

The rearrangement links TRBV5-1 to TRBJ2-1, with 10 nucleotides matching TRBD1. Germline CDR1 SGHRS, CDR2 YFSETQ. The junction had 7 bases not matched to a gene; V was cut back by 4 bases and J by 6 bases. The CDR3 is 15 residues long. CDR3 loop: CASSGGQGLGNEQFF. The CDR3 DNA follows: TGCGCCAGCAGCGGGGGACAGGGGTTGGGCAATGAGCAGTTCTTC. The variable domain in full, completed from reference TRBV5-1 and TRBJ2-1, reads KAGVTQTPRYLIKTRGQQVTLSCSPISGHRSVSWYQQTPGQGLQFLFEYFSETQRNKGNFPGRFSGRQFSNSRSEMNVSTLELGDSALYLCASSGGQGLGNEQFFGPGTRLTVL.

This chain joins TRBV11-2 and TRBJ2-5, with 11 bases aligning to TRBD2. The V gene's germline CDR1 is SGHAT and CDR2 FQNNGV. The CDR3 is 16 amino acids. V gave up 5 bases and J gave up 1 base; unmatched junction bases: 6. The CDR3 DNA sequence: TGTGCCAGCAGCCCGCGACTAGCGGGGATCCAAGAGACCCAGTACTTC. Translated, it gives CASSPRLAGIQETQYF.